The sample holds many counts of the clone carrying this T cell receptor beta chain. Its antigen remains unknown. Time point meaning: pre-sensitization, week 0. Specified treatment: therapeutic diphenylcyclopropenone sensitization with weekly scalp DPC. The data derive from a study of human T cells and chemical hapten exposure. Study-wide context: Donors were sensitized with 2% DPC on the upper inner arm. Patients, mostly women, had alopecia areata, alopecia totalis or alopecia universalis. Study-level findings and limits: With regard to DPC sensitization, TCRs above 1 in 1000 frequency did not change. Expanded TCRs made up significantly more big CDR3 similarity clusters than controls did.

MiXCR was run by TCRdb on the RACE reads, yielding one entry per CDR3 protein. The sample contains a few hundred thousand distinct CDR3 sequences, 5.5% of which appear only once. Sequenced material: whole blood, taken in connection with sensitization to the hapten diphenylcyclopropenone (DPC). The sequence derives from a woman between 18 and 30 years old with alopecia areata. Some clones in this sample may be carry-over from other donors' samples.

CDR3: CSAPDRGKLFF. CDR3 DNA sequence: TGCAGTGCCCCCGACAGGGGGAAACTGTTTTTT. The rearrangement links TRBV20-1 to TRBJ1-4; TRBD1 matches at 9 bases. After removal of 6 bases from V and 11 bases from J, the junction contained 4 bases not matched to a gene. The germline V gene has CDR1 DFQATT and CDR2 SNEGSKA (reference sequence). This CDR3 region has 11 residues.